One sample yielded the 15 T cell receptor beta chains listed below, sequenced in a study of T cell repertoires in cytomegalovirus infection. These receptors have no known antigen. MiXCR, applied by TCRdb to the reads, yields one record per CDR3 protein. The table shows 700,000 to 850,000 distinct CDR3 sequences, with around a third occurring only once. Sequencing was performed on cultured CD8+ T cells from PBMCs, taken from culture after CMV antigen stimulation. Source of these receptors: a human donor in good health (CMV status not recorded). Some clones in this sample may be carry-over from other donors' samples.

This chain uses TRBV7-6 with TRBJ2-1, with 14 bases lining up with TRBD2. The CDR3 sequence is 16 residues long. The V gene end was trimmed by 4 bases and the J gene end by 6 bases; junction bases not matched to a gene: 5. Germline V gene data show CDR1 as SGHVS and CDR2 as FNYEAQ. CDR3 protein: CASSSGLAGGPNEQFF. DNA of the CDR3: TGTGCCAGCAGCTCCGGACTAGCGGGGGGCCCCAATGAGCAGTTCTTC.

This chain joins TRBV7-9 and TRBJ2-7, with D possibly called TRBD1 or TRBD2 (6 bases each). CDR3 length equals 14 residues. Deletions cut 1 base from V and 7 bases from J, with 14 bases between. In germline, CDR1 is SEHNR, CDR2 FQNEAQ (reference sequence). The CDR3 spells CASSLVPGAREQYF. The CDR3, as DNA: TGTGCCAGCAGCTTAGTCCCGGGGGCGAGGGAGCAGTACTTC.

The chain recombines TRBV27 with TRBJ1-2; possible D gene TRBD1, 6 bases. CDR3 length: 17 amino acids. Germline assignment: CDR1 MNHEY and CDR2 SMNVEV (reference sequence). V was shortened by 6 bases and J by 0 bases, with 20 bases between the two germline ends. The CDR3 bases are TGTGCCAGCAGCCCCGGGACACGGACTATAGCTAACTATGGCTACACCTTC. This codes for CASSPGTRTIANYGYTF.

This clonotype was detected only a few times. The J gene is TRBJ2-2, the V gene TRBV12-3 or TRBV12-4; D could derive from TRBD1 or TRBD2 (6 bases each). The CDR3 is 15 residues long. V was shortened by 7 bases and J by 3 bases, with 15 bases between the two germline ends. CDR3 nucleotide sequence: TGTGCCAGCACCTTAAGGGGGGATTACACCGGGGAGCTGTTTTTT. Residues: CASTLRGDYTGELFF.

The chain employs TRBV7-9 and TRBJ2-1, with TRBD2 identical over 7 bases. Germline V lookup: CDR1 SEHNR, CDR2 FQNEAQ (reference sequence). CDR3 length: 15 residues. With V trimmed by 4 bases and J by 5 bases, 8 bases remained unmatched. CDR3 in amino acids: CASSSTRDYNNEQFF. CDR3 DNA: TGTGCCAGCAGCTCCACCCGGGACTACAACAATGAGCAGTTCTTC.

This sequence joins TRBV28 and TRBJ2-2, with D possibly matching TRBD1 (6 bases). Germline V gene lookup returns CDR1 MDHEN and CDR2 SYDVKM. This CDR3 region has 16 residues. Trimming shortened V by 4 bases and J by 0 bases, and 12 bases separated the two germline ends. CDR3 sequence (DNA): TGTGCCAGCAGTTGGACAGCTAATCCGAACACCGGGGAGCTGTTTTTT. Amino acid sequence: CASSWTANPNTGELFF.

This clonotype was detected only a few times. This chain uses TRBV6-2 or TRBV6-3 with TRBJ2-2, with D unclear. The CDR3 contains 11 residues. Germline CDR1 MNHEY, CDR2 SVGEGT. The germline V and J ends were trimmed by 9 bases and 4 bases, with 6 bases remaining between them. Here the CDR3 DNA reads TGTGCCAGTGTCTTCACCGGGGAGCTGTTTTTT. Translating it yields CASVFTGELFF.

The J gene is TRBJ2-7, the V gene TRBV6-1; possibly TRBD1 for D (5 bases). V was pared by 4 bases and J by 0 bases, with 16 bases between. CDR1 is MNHNS and CDR2 is SASEGT in the germline V gene. CDR3 size: 16 residues. The CDR3 loop reads CASSVNIRALSYEQYF. CDR3 DNA sequence: TGTGCCAGCAGTGTCAACATCAGGGCCCTCTCCTACGAGCAGTACTTC.

The gene calls are TRBV14 and TRBJ2-7, with 10 bases lining up with TRBD1. The length of the CDR3 is 17 residues. Per germline, CDR1 SGHDN and CDR2 FVKESK. The J segment lost 6 bases and the V segment lost 3 bases, leaving 14 bases of the junction unmatched. The CDR3 DNA sequence: TGTGCCAGCAGCCACCTCGGACAGGGGGTGAGGGACTCCGAGCAGTACTTC. Translated, it gives CASSHLGQGVRDSEQYF.

This clonotype was seen only a few times. The rearrangement links TRBV2 to TRBJ2-1; 8 bases align to TRBD1. The CDR3 extends over 14 amino acids. V was pared by 7 bases and J by 5 bases, with 7 bases of the junction left unmatched. The germline V gene encodes CDR1 SNHLY and CDR2 FYNNEI. The CDR3 DNA reads TGTGCCAGCACTCCGGGACAGGCCAACAATGAGCAGTTCTTC. It encodes CASTPGQANNEQFF.

This clonotype has a handful of counts. The rearrangement uses TRBV5-4 and TRBJ2-5; a weak D match, TRBD1 (5 bases). Germline V gene lookup returns CDR1 SGHNT and CDR2 YYREEE (reference sequence). V gave up 4 bases and J gave up 2 bases, with 15 bases separating them. The CDR3 spans 15 residues. CDR3 protein: CASSALDRSQETQYF. In DNA form, the CDR3 reads TGTGCCAGCAGCGCCCTCGACAGATCACAAGAGACCCAGTACTTC.

This clonotype was counted only a few times. This chain connects TRBV27 to TRBJ2-3; the D is unclear. V lost 2 bases and J lost 3, with 12 bases in between. This CDR3 comprises 15 residues. Germline loops: CDR1 MNHEY, CDR2 SMNVEV (reference sequence). The CDR3 here is CASSLTPASTDTQYF. The CDR3 DNA follows: TGTGCCAGCAGTTTAACCCCGGCCTCAACAGATACGCAGTATTTT.

This clonotype was counted ten times or more. Germline is not matched at one junction end, which may reflect a read error. V gene TRBV4-1 combines with J gene TRBJ2-7; D remains unclear. Germline CDR1 reads MGHRA; CDR2 reads YSYEKL. The CDR3 length is 14 residues. The chain's CDR3 is CASSPGRSSYEQYF. The CDR3 bases are TGTGCCAGCAGCCCCGGACGGAGCTCCTACGAGCAGTACTTC.

This clonotype has just a few counts. This chain joins TRBV28 and TRBJ2-1; 8 nucleotides agree with TRBD2. Germline lookup yields CDR1 MDHEN and CDR2 SYDVKM. CDR3 size: 15 residues. The J segment lost 4 bases and the V segment lost 3 bases, leaving 5 bases of the junction unmatched. The CDR3 sequence is CASSFSGAPYNEQFF. For the CDR3, the DNA is TGTGCCAGCAGTTTTAGCGGGGCCCCTTACAATGAGCAGTTCTTC.

At least ten counts were recorded for this clonotype. V and J are TRBV7-2 and TRBJ2-3; 9 bases line up with TRBD2. Looked up from germline, CDR1 is SGHTA and CDR2 is FQGNSA. V was clipped by 4 bases and J by 1 base; unmatched bases: 12. This CDR3 has 18 residues. The CDR3 protein is CASSSLGAGGPGTDTQYF. CDR3 nucleotides: TGTGCCAGCAGCTCGCTGGGGGCGGGGGGGCCGGGCACAGATACGCAGTATTTT. The full variable domain, its missing parts supplied by reference TRBV7-2 and TRBJ2-3, is GAGVSQSPSNKVTEKGKDVELRCDPISGHTALYWYRQSLGQGLEFLIYFQGNSAPDKSGLPSDRFSAERTGGSVSTLTIQRTQQEDSAVYLCASSSLGAGGPGTDTQYFGPGTRLTVL.